This TCR beta chain was identified in a study of shared clonotypes between healthy human individuals. V shed 2 bases and J shed 10 bases, with 9 bases lying between them. This CDR3 region has 12 residues. Germline loops: CDR1 SGHTA, CDR2 FQGNSA. Researchers ran the assay at a deep level. Assay: immunoSEQ multiplex PCR; the TCRdb copy retains only in-frame clones and omits some. The sample lists 500,000 to 650,000 clones; roughly four fifths were seen once. This TCR was recovered from a woman aged 40-49 years in good health. Some clones in this sample may be carry-over from other donors' samples. Specimen: PBMCs. This chain connects TRBV7-2 to TRBJ2-1; D is perhaps TRBD2 (5 bases). In DNA, the CDR3 is TGTGCCAGCAGCTTAACGAGACTAGAGCAGTTCTTC. Translated: CASSLTRLEQFF.